Sequencing of this T cell receptor beta chain was carried out in a study of T cell responses to AZD1222 COVID-19 vaccine. Produced via immunoSEQ multiplex PCR; TCRdb's table is partial and in-frame only. The repertoire holds 150,000 to 200,000 clones, with about nine tenths as singletons. The CDR3 is made up of 14 amino acids. V was trimmed by 5 bases and J by 6 bases, leaving 14 bases between them. Per the germline V gene, CDR1 is SGHTA and CDR2 is FQGNSA. This clonotype was sampled from an adult who received the AZD1222 COVID-19 vaccine. The chain uses TRBV7-2 and TRBJ2-1; D is ambiguous. Sample: peripheral blood, taken 28 days after the second AZD1222 dose. Written as DNA, the CDR3 is TGTGCCAGCAGCAGCCCCGGGCGGAGCAATGAGCAGTTCTTC. This gives the protein CASSSPGRSNEQFF.